These T cell receptor beta chains were read from a single sample in a study of blood T cells in healthy people across ages. TCRdb passed the 5' RACE reads through MiXCR, listing each CDR3 protein once. The data hold about 570,000 distinct CDR3 sequences, with 27% observed a single time. Sequenced sample: blood. These receptors were obtained from a woman in her 70s in good health. The CDR3 runs from the conserved cysteine through the conserved F or W. The order of the fields is D gene, clone size, V gene, J gene, CDR3 DNA, CDR3 protein. D genes are given only for firm matches. The size field is filled for only some rows; it gives once, few, many or a size class.

>TRBD1|.|TRBV5-1|TRBJ1-1
TGCGCCAGCAGCCCTGGGGACAGCCCGCCCACTGAAGCTTTCTTT
CASSPGDSPPTEAFF
>.|.|TRBV20-1|TRBJ2-5
TGCAGTGCGTTGAGCTTAGAGACCCAGTACTTC
CSALSLETQYF
>TRBD1|few|TRBV9|TRBJ2-5
TGTGCCAGCAGCAAGACAGGGGATGGAGAGACCCAGTACTTC
CASSKTGDGETQYF
>.|few|TRBV12-3/TRBV12-4|TRBJ2-7
TGTGCCAGCAGTTTTGGGGGAGCCTACGAGCAGTACTTC
CASSFGGAYEQYF
>.|.|TRBV6-4|TRBJ2-3
TGTGCCAGCAGTGACAAGGCCCCTCCCGGGGCAGATACGCAGTATTTT
CASSDKAPPGADTQYF
>.|few|TRBV7-8|TRBJ1-1
TGTGCCAGCATCCAGACCGAGAGCACTGAGAAAGCTTTCTTT
CASIQTESTEKAFF
>.|.|TRBV6-1|TRBJ1-3
TGTGCCAGCCGCGGGGCGGCAGGAAACACCATATATTTT
CASRGAAGNTIYF
>TRBD2|.|TRBV20-1|TRBJ2-7
TGCAGTGCTCGGGGACTAGTAGGCCCCTACTACGAGCAGTACTTC
CSARGLVGPYYEQYF
>.|few|TRBV5-1|TRBJ2-7
TGCGCCAGCAGCTGGAATGAATTAAGCTACGAGCAGTACTTC
CASSWNELSYEQYF
>.|few|TRBV10-3|TRBJ2-5
TGTGCCATCAGTGTGGCTCCTGGTAAAGAGACCCAGTACTTC
CAISVAPGKETQYF
>TRBD1|few|TRBV7-2|TRBJ1-1
TGTGCCAGCAGCCAAGACAGGGGGAAAGCTTTCTTT
CASSQDRGKAFF
>TRBD1|once|TRBV4-3|TRBJ2-7
TGCGCCAGCTCCCTGGACAGGGGCGTCTACGAGCAGTACTTC
CASSLDRGVYEQYF
>TRBD2|few|TRBV7-2|TRBJ2-3
TGTGCCAGCAGCTTAACTAGCGGGGCCGAGGTTTATACGCAGTATTTT
CASSLTSGAEVYTQYF
>TRBD2|.|TRBV7-2|TRBJ2-7
TGTGCCAGCAGCCGACGCCTCAGCGGGGGGGATTCCTACGAGCAGTACTTC
CASSRRLSGGDSYEQYF
>TRBD1|.|TRBV30|TRBJ1-2
TGTGCCTGGAGTACTCCAGGGGGGATAGGCTATGGCTACACCTTC
CAWSTPGGIGYGYTF
>TRBD1|many|TRBV5-1|TRBJ1-1
TGCGCCAGCAGCAGATGGGACAGGAACACTGAAGCTTTCTTT
CASSRWDRNTEAFF